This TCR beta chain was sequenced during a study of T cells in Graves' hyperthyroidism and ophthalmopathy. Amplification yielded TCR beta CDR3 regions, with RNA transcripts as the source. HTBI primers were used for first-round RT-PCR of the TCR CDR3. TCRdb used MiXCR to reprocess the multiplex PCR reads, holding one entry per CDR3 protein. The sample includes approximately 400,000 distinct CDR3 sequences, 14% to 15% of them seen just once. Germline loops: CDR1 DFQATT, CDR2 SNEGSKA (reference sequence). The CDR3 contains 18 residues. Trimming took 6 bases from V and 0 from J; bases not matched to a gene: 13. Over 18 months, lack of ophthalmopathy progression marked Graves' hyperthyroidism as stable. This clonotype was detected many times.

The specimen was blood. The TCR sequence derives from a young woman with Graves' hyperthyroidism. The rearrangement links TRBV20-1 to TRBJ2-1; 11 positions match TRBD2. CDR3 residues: CSATSELAGARSYNEQFF. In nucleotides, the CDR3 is TGCAGTGCGACCTCGGAACTAGCGGGAGCCCGCTCCTACAATGAGCAGTTCTTC.